The following is a T cell receptor (beta chain) sequence with its context. This entry belongs to a study of blood T cell repertoires in COVID-19. For the study at large: Samples representing acute and convalescent COVID-19 were sourced from the United States, Italy and Spain.

The ends lost 8 bases at V and 2 bases at J; junction bases unmatched: 1. CDR3 size: 12 residues. Germline V gene data show CDR1 as SEHNR and CDR2 as FQNEAQ (reference sequence). As originally analysed: Estimation of nucleated cell counts was performed using reference gene primer amplification. Data came from immunoSEQ multiplex PCR; TCRdb stores just in-frame clones and leaves some out. Clone size and the V and J calls come from that table; the DNA yielded D and trimming. The sample holds about 55,000 clones, roughly 80% seen once. Material for sequencing was peripheral blood. V and J are TRBV7-9 and TRBJ2-3, with TRBD2 identical over 7 bases. This TCR was sampled from a human donor in a cohort sampled during active or convalescent COVID-19. Here the CDR3 DNA reads TGTGCCAGCGGGACTAACACAGATACGCAGTATTTT. Translated: CASGTNTDTQYF.